These T cell receptor beta chains were read from a single sample in a study of T cells after somatic rescue of genetic block. Generated by immunoSEQ multiplex PCR, the TCRdb table keeps only in-frame clones and is missing some. The sample lists tens of thousands of clones, approximately 90% occurring once. Sequenced material: peripheral blood mononuclear cells (PBMCs). The receptors here all came from a man under 40. CDR3s include the opening cysteine and the closing phenylalanine or tryptophan. A D gene is named only where the DNA matches it firmly. Only some rows state a clone size, as once, few, many or a class for expanded clones.

d_call	v_call	clone_size	j_call	cdr3_length	cdr3_aa	cdr3_nt
TRBD1	TRBV6-6	-	TRBJ1-5	15	CASRDRDRGIQPQHF	TGTGCCAGCAGGGACCGGGACAGGGGTATTCAGCCCCAGCATTTT
-	TRBV9	-	TRBJ1-4	16	CASSVAGASQGEKLFF	TGTGCCAGCAGCGTAGCTGGGGCATCCCAGGGGGAAAAACTGTTTTTT
TRBD1	TRBV19	-	TRBJ2-1	15	CASTKTGGPHNEQFF	TGTGCCAGTACCAAAACAGGGGGACCCCACAATGAGCAGTTCTTC
-	TRBV28	-	TRBJ2-5	13	CAIGIRDGETQYF	TGTGCCATAGGGATCCGAGATGGCGAGACCCAGTACTTC
-	TRBV7-2	-	TRBJ2-5	17	CASSLGLGPHLQETQYF	TGTGCCAGCAGCTTAGGGTTAGGGCCGCACCTCCAAGAGACCCAGTACTTC
TRBD2	TRBV6-6	-	TRBJ2-1	16	CASSYSTSGLYNEQFF	TGTGCCAGCAGTTACTCGACTAGCGGGCTCTACAATGAGCAGTTCTTC
TRBD2	TRBV5-6	-	TRBJ2-1	17	CASSLERLAGGPNEQFF	TGTGCCAGCAGCTTGGAGCGTCTAGCGGGAGGGCCAAATGAGCAGTTCTTC
TRBD2	TRBV19	-	TRBJ2-5	13	CASSRGGDGTQYF	TGTGCCAGTAGTAGGGGAGGGGACGGGACCCAGTACTTC
-	TRBV19	-	TRBJ2-3	13	CASSTRGTDTQYF	TGTGCCAGTAGTACTCGGGGCACAGATACGCAGTATTTT
TRBD2	TRBV27	-	TRBJ2-1	14	CASSLGLAGNEQFF	TGTGCCAGCAGTTTAGGGCTAGCGGGTAATGAGCAGTTCTTC
-	TRBV6-5	-	TRBJ2-5	15	CASSYPARYQETQYF	TGTGCCAGCAGTTACCCGGCCAGGTACCAAGAGACCCAGTACTTC
-	TRBV28	-	TRBJ2-5	14	CASTRVGEVETQYF	TGTGCCAGCACCAGAGTTGGGGAAGTGGAGACCCAGTACTTC
-	TRBV16	-	TRBJ2-5	14	CASSQLGTSTTQYF	TGTGCCAGCAGCCAATTAGGGACATCAACTACCCAGTACTTC
TRBD1	TRBV12-5	-	TRBJ2-2	16	CASGPQGGAGTGELFF	TGTGCTAGTGGTCCCCAAGGGGGCGCGGGCACCGGGGAGCTGTTTTTT
-	TRBV30	once	TRBJ1-4	13	CAWSSQGDEKLFF	TGTGCCTGGAGTTCCCAGGGAGACGAAAAACTGTTTTTT
TRBD1	TRBV6-1	-	TRBJ2-7	15	CASSLDRPTSYEQYF	TGTGCCAGCAGCTTGGACAGGCCAACCTCCTACGAGCAGTACTTC
-	TRBV5-4	-	TRBJ1-2	14	CASFTQKGHYGYTF	TGTGCCAGCTTTACCCAGAAGGGGCACTATGGCTACACCTTC
TRBD1	TRBV7-9	once	TRBJ1-2	16	CASSSEWTGDHYGYTF	TGTGCCAGCAGCTCGGAATGGACAGGGGATCACTATGGCTACACCTTC
-	TRBV2	-	TRBJ2-2	15	CASRSGHPNTGELFF	TGTGCCAGCAGGTCCGGACACCCGAACACCGGGGAGCTGTTTTTT
TRBD1	TRBV2	-	TRBJ1-5	14	CASSAGQGDPLQHF	TGTGCCAGCAGTGCCGGACAGGGCGATCCGCTCCAGCATTTT
TRBD2	TRBV28	few	TRBJ2-4	18	CASGPGLATVGTKNIQYF	TGTGCCAGCGGACCGGGACTAGCGACTGTAGGAACCAAAAACATTCAGTACTTC
TRBD2	TRBV5-4	-	TRBJ2-7	15	CASSLWGGRAYEQYF	TGTGCCAGCAGCCTATGGGGCGGGAGGGCCTACGAGCAGTACTTC
TRBD2	TRBV4-1	-	TRBJ2-1	17	CASRRVPGGSSYNEQFF	TGCGCCAGCAGACGCGTGCCGGGGGGAAGCTCCTACAATGAGCAGTTCTTC
-	TRBV5-1	-	TRBJ2-5	15	CASTLQGQRQETQYF	TGCGCCAGCACATTACAGGGCCAACGCCAAGAGACCCAGTACTTC
-	TRBV19	-	TRBJ2-3	12	CASSITRDTQYF	TGTGCCAGTAGTATCACCCGAGATACGCAGTATTTT